Listed below are T cell receptor beta chains from one sample, sequenced in a study of Ad26.COV2.S vaccination and SARS-CoV-2 variants. TCRdb's table, derived via immunoSEQ multiplex PCR, lists solely in-frame clones and lacks some. This sample has about 450,000 clones, with approximately 89% found just once. Sample: peripheral blood, taken in a trial of Ad26.COV2.S vaccine versus placebo. Receptor source: a person aged 18 to 59 who received the Ad26.COV2.S COVID-19 vaccine or a placebo. The CDR3 runs from the conserved cysteine through the conserved F or W. The order of the fields is V gene, J gene, clone size, D gene, CDR3 protein, CDR3 DNA. A D gene is named only where the DNA matches it firmly. Size is stated for part of the rows, as once, few or many counts, or as a class when the clone is expanded.

>TRBV7-2|TRBJ2-3|.|.
CASSPNGGDTQYF
TGTGCCAGCAGCCCGAATGGGGGAGATACGCAGTATTTT
>TRBV5-5|TRBJ1-1|.|.
CASSLSQASMNTEAFF
TGTGCCAGCAGCTTATCACAGGCTTCCATGAACACTGAAGCTTTCTTT
>TRBV5-1|TRBJ1-6|.|.
CASSLGSGNDNSPLHF
TGCGCCAGCAGCTTGGGTTCCGGCAACGATAATTCACCCCTCCACTTT
>TRBV5-5|TRBJ2-4|.|.
CASSPWGASKNIQYF
TGTGCCAGCAGCCCTTGGGGGGCCAGTAAAAACATTCAGTACTTC
>TRBV18|TRBJ2-7|few|.
CASSPGKGPYEQYF
TGTGCCAGCTCACCAGGGAAGGGACCCTACGAGCAGTACTTC
>TRBV18|TRBJ1-1|.|.
CASSPSPGTEAFF
TGTGCCAGCTCACCATCCCCGGGGACTGAAGCTTTCTTT
>TRBV7-8|TRBJ1-1|.|.
CASSPRDFMNTEAFF
TGTGCCAGCAGCCCACGCGACTTCATGAACACTGAAGCTTTCTTT
>TRBV20-1|TRBJ2-3|.|TRBD2
CSASLRGAIQDTQYF
TGCAGTGCTAGTTTGCGGGGGGCGATCCAAGATACGCAGTATTTT
>TRBV3-1/TRBV3-2|TRBJ2-3|.|TRBD2
CASSQGGLAGDTQYF
TGTGCCAGCAGCCAAGGTGGTCTAGCGGGGGATACGCAGTATTTT
>TRBV24-1|TRBJ1-4|.|TRBD1
CATSDPGQGGEKLFF
TGTGCCACCAGTGATCCCGGACAGGGTGGTGAAAAACTGTTTTTT
>TRBV27|TRBJ1-2|.|.
CASSFTGSGNYGYTF
TGTGCCAGCAGTTTTACAGGGTCGGGTAACTATGGCTACACCTTC
>TRBV28|TRBJ1-1|.|TRBD1
CASSLHRIFQGASPHEAFF
TGTGCCAGCAGTTTACACCGCATCTTCCAGGGGGCCTCTCCTCACGAAGCTTTCTTT
>TRBV10-3|TRBJ2-5|.|.
CAISDLDGWGEETQYF
TGTGCCATCAGTGACCTGGACGGGTGGGGTGAAGAGACCCAGTACTTC
>TRBV7-2|TRBJ1-2|.|.
CASSLMAGVANGYTF
TGTGCCAGCAGCTTAATGGCAGGGGTGGCGAATGGCTACACCTTC
>TRBV5-5|TRBJ1-1|.|.
CASSSGLGTEAFF
TGTGCCAGCAGCTCGGGACTGGGAACTGAAGCTTTCTTT
>TRBV20-1|TRBJ2-3|.|.
CSAIDRTSTDTQYF
TGCAGTGCTATTGACAGAACTAGCACAGATACGCAGTATTTT
>TRBV7-9|TRBJ2-1|.|.
CASSHSKSFFGYNEQFF
TGTGCCAGCAGCCATTCAAAATCGTTTTTCGGCTACAATGAGCAGTTCTTC
>TRBV7-2|TRBJ2-1|.|TRBD1
CASSSPGQPLAFEQFF
TGTGCCAGCAGCTCTCCGGGACAGCCCCTGGCATTTGAGCAGTTCTTC
>TRBV5-6|TRBJ1-1|.|.
CASSLIVRSEAFF
TGTGCCAGCAGCCTCATCGTCCGTTCAGAAGCTTTCTTT
>TRBV27|TRBJ1-4|many|.
CASSWGEGEKLFF
TGTGCCAGCAGTTGGGGAGAAGGCGAAAAACTGTTTTTT
>TRBV2|TRBJ2-1|.|TRBD1
CASSKTDRGYNEQFF
TGTGCCAGCAGCAAAACGGACAGGGGTTACAATGAGCAGTTCTTC
>TRBV28|TRBJ2-6|.|.
CASSLSRLVSGANVLTF
TGTGCCAGCAGTTTGTCGAGGTTGGTTTCTGGGGCCAACGTCCTGACTTTC
>TRBV14|TRBJ2-1|.|TRBD2
CASSQLSSGWRVNEQFF
TGTGCCAGCAGCCAATTAAGTAGCGGGTGGCGGGTCAATGAGCAGTTCTTC
>TRBV18|TRBJ1-5|.|.
CASSLINVGRQPQHF
TGTGCCAGCTCACTAATCAATGTCGGGAGGCAGCCCCAGCATTTT
>TRBV5-4|TRBJ1-2|once|TRBD1
CASRGDSNYGYTF
TGTGCCAGCAGAGGGGACAGTAACTATGGCTACACCTTC
>TRBV5-8|TRBJ1-4|.|.
CASSRKGGSEKLFF
TGTGCCAGCAGCAGAAAGGGGGGAAGCGAAAAACTGTTTTTT
>TRBV7-2|TRBJ2-7|.|.
CASSSYSYEQYF
TGTGCCAGCAGCTCGTACTCCTACGAGCAGTACTTC
>TRBV28|TRBJ1-4|.|TRBD1
CASSPGTANEKLFF
TGTGCCAGCAGCCCCGGGACAGCTAATGAAAAACTGTTTTTT
>TRBV6-5|TRBJ2-5|.|.
CASSRPDGQETQYF
TGTGCCAGCAGTCGACCGGACGGTCAAGAGACCCAGTACTTC
>TRBV6-5|TRBJ2-6|.|.
CASARSGANVLTF
TGTGCCAGCGCGCGCTCTGGGGCCAACGTCCTGACTTTC
>TRBV7-2|TRBJ2-3|.|TRBD2
CASSPRTSGTDTQYF
TGTGCCAGCAGCCCCCGAACTAGCGGCACAGATACGCAGTATTTT